This entry features one T cell receptor (beta chain) sequence. Original analysis: Nucleated cell number was recorded as an estimate derived from reference gene primer amplification. The data were produced by immunoSEQ multiplex PCR, yet TCRdb's version contains in-frame clones alone and is incomplete. Clonal size and the V and J genes are those of that table, whereas D and trimming came from the DNA. The profile shows about 80,000 clones, roughly 80% of them singletons. The data were obtained in a study of blood T cell repertoires in COVID-19. Across the study: Sites in the United States, Italy and Spain provided acute and convalescent COVID-19 samples. T cells, B-cell-depleted T cells, or PBMCs provided the cDNA or gDNA that served as material.

CDR1 is SGDLS, CDR2 YYNGEE, per germline. The CDR3 is made up of 15 amino acids. V lost 3 bases to trimming and J lost 3 bases; unmatched junction nucleotides: 7. The rearrangement joins TRBV9 to TRBJ2-3, with 7 bases identical to TRBD1. The sequenced sample consisted of peripheral blood. This TCR derives from a woman between 65 and 79 years old with acute or convalescent COVID-19. The DNA of the CDR3 is TGTGCCAGCAGCGAAACCGGGACAGTTACAGATACGCAGTATTTT. This encodes CASSETGTVTDTQYF.